A selection of T cell receptor beta chains follows, all from one sample in a study of graft-versus-host responses after intestinal transplantation. Here immunoSEQ multiplex PCR was the method, and the copy in TCRdb shows in-frame clones only, minus some. The data contain 15,000 or so clones, over 60% of them singletons. Specimen: ileum tissue, collected roughly 26 days after intestinal transplant. The receptors come from a human patient who received an intestinal transplant, so some T cells may come from the graft donor. CDR3s include the opening cysteine and the closing phenylalanine or tryptophan. Fields, in order: V gene, J gene, clone size, D gene, CDR3 protein, CDR3 DNA. A D gene is named only where the DNA matches it firmly. Clone size, where shown, is once, few, many, or a class for clones that have expanded.

v_call: TRBV28; j_call: TRBJ1-6; clone_size: .; d_call: .; cdr3_aa: CASSSDRFNSPLHF; cdr3_nt: TGTGCCAGCAGCTCCGACAGGTTTAATTCACCCCTCCACTTT
v_call: TRBV7-2; j_call: TRBJ1-1; clone_size: .; d_call: TRBD1; cdr3_aa: CASSLGGGKVEAFF; cdr3_nt: TGTGCCAGCAGCTTAGGAGGGGGCAAGGTTGAAGCTTTCTTT
v_call: TRBV6-1; j_call: TRBJ1-5; clone_size: .; d_call: .; cdr3_aa: CASSEYDFPEGVGGNQPQHF; cdr3_nt: TGTGCCAGCAGTGAATACGACTTCCCTGAGGGGGTGGGGGGCAATCAGCCCCAGCATTTT
v_call: TRBV7-8; j_call: TRBJ1-5; clone_size: .; d_call: .; cdr3_aa: CASSLAGVTEGHF; cdr3_nt: TGTGCCAGCAGCTTAGCAGGGGTCACGGAGGGGCATTTT
v_call: TRBV7-2; j_call: TRBJ1-5; clone_size: .; d_call: .; cdr3_aa: CASSLAAGQKNQPQHF; cdr3_nt: TGTGCCAGCAGCTTAGCGGCTGGGCAAAAGAATCAGCCCCAGCATTTT
v_call: TRBV5-6; j_call: TRBJ1-1; clone_size: .; d_call: .; cdr3_aa: CASSLASRAGRSRTEAFF; cdr3_nt: TGTGCCAGCAGCTTGGCGAGCAGGGCAGGGCGATCCAGGACTGAAGCTTTCTTT
v_call: TRBV19; j_call: TRBJ1-2; clone_size: .; d_call: TRBD1; cdr3_aa: CASSIRRQGSYGYTF; cdr3_nt: TGTGCCAGTAGTATAAGGAGACAGGGGTCCTATGGCTACACCTTC
v_call: TRBV6-1; j_call: TRBJ1-6; clone_size: .; d_call: .; cdr3_aa: CASSEAGRSPLHF; cdr3_nt: TGTGCCAGCAGTGAAGCCGGCAGGTCACCCCTCCACTTT
v_call: TRBV20-1; j_call: TRBJ1-1; clone_size: .; d_call: .; cdr3_aa: CSARDQEAFF; cdr3_nt: TGCAGTGCTAGAGATCAGGAAGCTTTCTTT
v_call: TRBV15; j_call: TRBJ2-2; clone_size: .; d_call: .; cdr3_aa: CATSRGPGELFF; cdr3_nt: TGTGCCACCAGCAGAGGGCCCGGGGAGCTGTTTTTT
v_call: TRBV19; j_call: TRBJ2-2; clone_size: .; d_call: .; cdr3_aa: CASSIFQGNTGELFF; cdr3_nt: TGTGCCAGTAGTATTTTTCAGGGTAACACCGGGGAGCTGTTTTTT
v_call: TRBV29-1; j_call: TRBJ2-2; clone_size: .; d_call: .; cdr3_aa: CSALQLGGGAGELFF; cdr3_nt: TGCAGCGCCCTTCAATTAGGGGGGGGAGCGGGGGAGCTGTTTTTT
v_call: TRBV9; j_call: TRBJ1-2; clone_size: .; d_call: TRBD1; cdr3_aa: CASSVIATGVDGYTF; cdr3_nt: TGTGCCAGCAGCGTAATAGCGACAGGGGTAGATGGCTACACCTTC
v_call: TRBV5-1; j_call: TRBJ1-6; clone_size: .; d_call: .; cdr3_aa: CASSSKSSYNSPLHF; cdr3_nt: TGCGCCAGCAGCTCGAAGAGCTCCTATAATTCACCCCTCCACTTT
v_call: TRBV10-3; j_call: TRBJ1-5; clone_size: .; d_call: .; cdr3_aa: CAISEWEDGNQPQHF; cdr3_nt: TGTGCCATCAGTGAGTGGGAGGATGGCAATCAGCCCCAGCATTTT
v_call: TRBV19; j_call: TRBJ1-6; clone_size: .; d_call: .; cdr3_aa: CASSIDSPSPLHF; cdr3_nt: TGTGCCAGTAGTATAGACAGTCCTTCACCCCTCCACTTT
v_call: TRBV6-5; j_call: TRBJ1-1; clone_size: .; d_call: .; cdr3_aa: CASKVTGQGYTEAFF; cdr3_nt: TGTGCCAGCAAAGTTACTGGGCAGGGTTACACTGAAGCTTTCTTT
v_call: TRBV30; j_call: TRBJ2-3; clone_size: once; d_call: .; cdr3_aa: CAWSGSLADTQYF; cdr3_nt: TGTGCCTGGAGTGGGAGTCTGGCAGATACGCAGTATTTT
v_call: TRBV19; j_call: TRBJ1-1; clone_size: .; d_call: .; cdr3_aa: CASSFEGANTEAFF; cdr3_nt: TGTGCCAGTAGTTTTGAGGGTGCGAACACTGAAGCTTTCTTT
v_call: TRBV4-1; j_call: TRBJ1-4; clone_size: few; d_call: .; cdr3_aa: CASSQSGGEKLFF; cdr3_nt: TGCGCCAGCAGCCAAAGTGGCGGTGAAAAACTGTTTTTT
v_call: TRBV6-1; j_call: TRBJ2-5; clone_size: .; d_call: .; cdr3_aa: CATTVYQETQYF; cdr3_nt: TGTGCCACTACAGTGTACCAAGAGACCCAGTACTTC
v_call: TRBV5-4; j_call: TRBJ1-2; clone_size: .; d_call: TRBD1; cdr3_aa: CASSLVGGGSYGYTF; cdr3_nt: TGTGCCAGCAGCTTGGTAGGAGGGGGCTCCTATGGCTACACCTTC
v_call: TRBV7-6; j_call: TRBJ2-5; clone_size: .; d_call: .; cdr3_aa: CASSSREYQETQYF; cdr3_nt: TGTGCCAGCAGCAGTCGGGAGTACCAAGAGACCCAGTACTTC
v_call: TRBV7-9; j_call: TRBJ1-2; clone_size: .; d_call: .; cdr3_aa: CASSLAGTHGYTF; cdr3_nt: TGTGCCAGCAGCTTAGCAGGGACTCATGGCTACACCTTC
v_call: TRBV6-1; j_call: TRBJ2-5; clone_size: .; d_call: TRBD2; cdr3_aa: CASSGRLAGAQETQYF; cdr3_nt: TGTGCCAGCAGTGGTCGACTAGCGGGGGCGCAAGAGACCCAGTACTTC
v_call: TRBV5-1; j_call: TRBJ2-1; clone_size: once; d_call: TRBD2; cdr3_aa: CASSLAAGGPLMPFF; cdr3_nt: TGCGCCAGCAGCTTGGCAGCGGGGGGGCCACTGATGCCGTTCTTC
v_call: TRBV6-6; j_call: TRBJ2-2; clone_size: .; d_call: .; cdr3_aa: CASSYTGSTGELFF; cdr3_nt: TGTGCCAGCAGTTACACAGGGTCCACCGGGGAGCTGTTTTTT
v_call: TRBV28; j_call: TRBJ2-3; clone_size: .; d_call: .; cdr3_aa: CASSLGGPTMATQYF; cdr3_nt: TGTGCCAGCAGTTTAGGAGGGCCCACTATGGCTACGCAGTATTTT
v_call: TRBV9; j_call: TRBJ2-2; clone_size: .; d_call: .; cdr3_aa: CASSADMTPGVTNTGELFF; cdr3_nt: TGTGCCAGCAGCGCCGACATGACTCCAGGGGTCACGAACACCGGGGAGCTGTTTTTT
v_call: TRBV28; j_call: TRBJ1-6; clone_size: .; d_call: .; cdr3_aa: CASSFFGGSYNSPLHF; cdr3_nt: TGTGCCAGCAGTTTCTTTGGGGGGTCCTATAATTCACCCCTCCACTTT
v_call: TRBV19; j_call: TRBJ2-5; clone_size: .; d_call: TRBD2; cdr3_aa: CASKVERGQETQYF; cdr3_nt: TGTGCCAGTAAAGTTGAGCGGGGGCAAGAGACCCAGTACTTC
v_call: TRBV28; j_call: TRBJ1-2; clone_size: few; d_call: .; cdr3_aa: CASNRGQGGYTF; cdr3_nt: TGTGCCAGCAATCGAGGGCAGGGGGGCTACACCTTC
v_call: TRBV14; j_call: TRBJ1-6; clone_size: .; d_call: .; cdr3_aa: CASSPFRRDSPPHF; cdr3_nt: TGTGCCAGCAGCCCCTTCCGCCGGGATTCACCCCCCCACTTT
v_call: TRBV5-4; j_call: TRBJ2-2; clone_size: few; d_call: TRBD2; cdr3_aa: CASSIGLAGVTGELFF; cdr3_nt: TGTGCCAGCAGCATAGGACTAGCGGGGGTTACCGGGGAGCTGTTTTTT
v_call: TRBV27; j_call: TRBJ2-3; clone_size: .; d_call: .; cdr3_aa: CASSSGAVRTDTQYF; cdr3_nt: TGTGCCAGCAGTTCTGGGGCAGTTCGCACAGATACGCAGTATTTT
v_call: TRBV2; j_call: TRBJ2-2; clone_size: .; d_call: .; cdr3_aa: CASRFGTGELFF; cdr3_nt: TGTGCCAGCAGGTTCGGGACCGGGGAGCTGTTTTTT
v_call: TRBV6-5; j_call: TRBJ1-5; clone_size: .; d_call: .; cdr3_aa: CASSYYPRYQPQHF; cdr3_nt: TGTGCCAGCAGTTACTACCCCAGGTATCAGCCCCAGCATTTT
v_call: TRBV19; j_call: TRBJ2-1; clone_size: .; d_call: TRBD2; cdr3_aa: CASSSSGGYNEQFF; cdr3_nt: TGTGCCAGTAGTAGTAGCGGGGGCTACAATGAGCAGTTCTTC